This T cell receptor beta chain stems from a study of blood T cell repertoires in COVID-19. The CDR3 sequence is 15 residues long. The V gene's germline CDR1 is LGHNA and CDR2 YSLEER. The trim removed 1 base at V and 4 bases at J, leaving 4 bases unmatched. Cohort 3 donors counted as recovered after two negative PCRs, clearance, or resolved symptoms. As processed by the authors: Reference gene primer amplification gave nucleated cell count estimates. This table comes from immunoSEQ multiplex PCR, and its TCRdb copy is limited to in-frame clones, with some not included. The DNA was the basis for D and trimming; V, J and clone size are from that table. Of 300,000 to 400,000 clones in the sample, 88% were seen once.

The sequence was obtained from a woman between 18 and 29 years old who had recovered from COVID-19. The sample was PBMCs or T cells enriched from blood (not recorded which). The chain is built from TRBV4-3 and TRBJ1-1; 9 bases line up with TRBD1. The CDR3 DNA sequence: TGCGCCAGCAGCCAAGGGACAGGGGATGGCACTGAAGCTTTCTTT. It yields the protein CASSQGTGDGTEAFF.